The 24 T cell receptor beta chains presented below share a single source sample, sequenced in a study of identical twins (dated by TCRdb to between 2015 and 2016). Library preparation employed 5' RACE. Sequencing was performed on an Illumina HiSeq 2000. The public reads were run again by TCRdb, first through fastp at Q25 and then through MiXCR, and only productive beta chains were kept. Records with the same CDR3 protein are collapsed into one entry carrying the most frequent genes and DNA. For this sample the table gives fewer than 250,000 distinct CDR3 sequences, of which about 7.5% were detected only once. The top ten constitute just under 2% of the sample. The sample was also linked to a second study, of yellow fever vaccine responses in identical twins.

Sequenced sample: memory (CD45RO+) T cells sorted from blood. Read against the paper, the sample's cell subset or site label means: CD45RO+ enriched T cells. The receptors were gathered from a woman younger than 35 in good health.

This clonotype was counted a few times. V and J are TRBV15 and TRBJ2-5; D not certain. Trimming removed 0 bases at V and 3 bases at J, with 11 bases between. This CDR3 is built from 15 residues. CDR1 and CDR2 (germline): LNHNV, YYDKDF (reference sequence). The CDR3 nucleotides read TGTGCCACCAGCAGAGATAAAGGCAGGAAAGAGACCCAGTACTTC. Amino acid sequence: CATSRDKGRKETQYF.

This clonotype came up a few times. The chain uses TRBV6-1 and TRBJ2-7, with 10 bases identical to TRBD2. The CDR3 extends over 14 amino acids. Germline CDR1 is MNHNS and CDR2 is SASEGT. The junction had 6 bases not matched to a gene; V was cut back by 7 bases and J by 3 bases. The CDR3 bases are TGTGCCAGCACCCCTAGCGGGAGAGGCTACGAGCAGTACTTC. As protein: CASTPSGRGYEQYF.

This clonotype came up a few times. The J gene is TRBJ2-3, the V gene TRBV3-1; 8 bases match TRBD1. Germline lookup yields CDR1 LGHDT and CDR2 YNNKEL (reference sequence). The CDR3 consists of 15 residues. V dropped 0 bases and J dropped 5; count of bases not matched to a gene: 4. Here the CDR3 reads CASSQDGQGKDTQYF. The CDR3 DNA follows: TGTGCCAGCAGCCAAGATGGACAGGGAAAAGATACGCAGTATTTT.

The rearrangement joins TRBV6-5 to TRBJ2-7, with TRBD2 as a possible D gene (5 bases). The CDR3 contains 13 residues. V lost 2 bases and J 4 bases, leaving 9 bases between the germline ends. Germline assignment: CDR1 MNHEY and CDR2 SVGAGI. The CDR3, as DNA: TGTGCCAGCAGTTACCGGGGTCAGTACGAGCAGTACTTC. It translates to CASSYRGQYEQYF.

This clonotype came up many times. The chain joins TRBV7-2 to TRBJ2-1, with 8 bases that match TRBD2. The V gene end was trimmed by 5 bases and the J gene end by 1 base; junction bases not matched to a gene: 7. The CDR3 is 16 residues long. CDR1 is SGHTA, CDR2 FQGNSA, per germline. Written as DNA, the CDR3 is TGTGCCAGCAGCCCCACGGGCGGGAGGTCCTACAATGAGCAGTTCTTC. It codes for CASSPTGGRSYNEQFF. Filled out from reference TRBV7-2 and TRBJ2-1, the complete variable domain reads GAGVSQSPSNKVTEKGKDVELRCDPISGHTALYWYRQSLGQGLEFLIYFQGNSAPDKSGLPSDRFSAERTGGSVSTLTIQRTQQEDSAVYLCASSPTGGRSYNEQFFGPGTRLTVL.

This clonotype has a handful of counts. The chain is built from TRBV7-9 and TRBJ2-7, with a tentative D call TRBD1 (6 bases). V was pared by 5 bases and J by 1 base, with 18 bases between. The CDR3 has 16 residues. Germline V gene lookup returns CDR1 SEHNR and CDR2 FQNEAQ (reference sequence). The chain's CDR3 is CASSRSETGSSYEQYF. The CDR3 nucleotides are TGTGCCAGCAGCCGGTCGGAGACAGGATCTTCCTACGAGCAGTACTTC.

To note about this clonotype: This may stem from a read error, because a much larger clone lies one nucleotide away. The chain couples TRBV12-3 or TRBV12-4 to TRBJ1-5, with a tentative D call TRBD1 (5 bases). This CDR3 region has 14 residues. For the CDR3, the DNA is TGTGCCGGCAGTTTTGAGGGGTTTGGGCAGCCCCAGCATTTT. It specifies CAGSFEGFGQPQHF.

This clonotype was seen many times. The J gene is TRBJ1-4, the V gene TRBV4-1, with D uncertain. The ends were cut back, 1 base at V and 0 bases at J, with 3 bases in the middle. CDR1 is MGHRA and CDR2 is YSYEKL in the germline V gene. CDR3 size: 14 residues. This CDR3 reads CASSQVPTNEKLFF. The CDR3 DNA is TGCGCCAGCAGCCAAGTCCCAACTAATGAAAAACTGTTTTTT.

This clonotype came up a few times. The chain recombines TRBV12-3 or TRBV12-4 with TRBJ2-3; tentative D call: TRBD1 (5 bases). V lost 0 bases and J lost 4, with 11 bases in between. There are 15 residues in the CDR3. CDR3 in DNA: TGTGCCAGCAGTTTAGCGGGGCAGGGCTCAGATACGCAGTATTTT. Protein sequence: CASSLAGQGSDTQYF.

The rearrangement links TRBV19 to TRBJ2-3, with 12 positions matching TRBD2. After removal of 6 bases from V and 3 bases from J, the junction contained 4 bases not matched to a gene. CDR1 is LNHDA and CDR2 is SQIVND in the germline V gene (reference sequence). This CDR3 comprises 15 residues. The CDR3, as DNA: TGTGCCAGTAGGCTAGCGGGGGGGCTAACAGATACGCAGTATTTT. It translates to CASRLAGGLTDTQYF.

The chain links TRBV12-5 to TRBJ2-7; TRBD1 matches 7 bases. The CDR3 contains 16 residues. Trimming at V came to 8 bases and at J to 3 bases, leaving 16 bases not matched to a gene. Germline values: CDR1 LGHNT, CDR2 FRNRAP. The CDR3 region has the DNA TGTGCTAGTATGACCCCACTCAAGGGGGACAGCTACGAGCAGTACTTC. Translating gives CASMTPLKGDSYEQYF.

This clonotype was detected ten times or more. The chain links TRBV7-2 to TRBJ2-2; possible D gene TRBD2, 6 bases. The germline V gene encodes CDR1 SGHTA and CDR2 FQGNSA. Trimming removed 2 bases at V and 4 bases at J, with 17 bases between. This CDR3 spans 17 amino acids. CDR3 DNA sequence: TGTGCCAGCAGCTTAAAACCCCCGATCGGGGGCACCGGGGAGCTGTTTTTT. It yields the protein CASSLKPPIGGTGELFF.

This chain uses TRBV5-1 with TRBJ2-7; D call uncertain. The CDR3 extends over 14 amino acids. With 4 bases removed from V and 1 base from J, the gap between germline ends came to 12 bases. The germline gives CDR1 SGHRS, CDR2 YFSETQ. CDR3 residues: CASSLDRRSYEQYF. CDR3 sequence (DNA): TGCGCCAGCAGCCTCGACCGGAGATCCTACGAGCAGTACTTC.

This clonotype was seen at least ten times. This chain links TRBV5-1 with TRBJ2-3; 10 nucleotides align to TRBD2. Trimming at V came to 6 bases and at J to 2 bases, leaving 9 bases not matched to a gene. The CDR3 covers 16 residues. Germline CDR1 SGHRS, CDR2 YFSETQ. The CDR3 sequence is CASKLAGGGFTDTQYF. CDR3 nucleotide sequence: TGCGCCAGCAAATTAGCGGGAGGAGGATTCACAGATACGCAGTATTTT.

This clonotype was observed a handful of times. The rearrangement joins TRBV12-3 or TRBV12-4 to TRBJ2-2, with TRBD2 as a possible D gene (6 bases). V was pared by 6 bases and J by 0 bases, with 14 bases between. This CDR3 is built from 16 residues. This chain's CDR3 is CASRNTGLSNTGELFF. The CDR3 bases are TGTGCCAGCAGGAATACGGGACTTTCGAACACCGGGGAGCTGTTTTTT.

This clonotype has ten or more counts. The chain employs TRBV5-1 and TRBJ1-1; D gene unclear. Germline CDR1 reads SGHRS; CDR2 reads YFSETQ. Trimming shortened V by 0 bases and J by 1 base, and 4 bases separated the two germline ends. CDR3 length equals 13 residues. The CDR3 DNA reads TGCGCCAGCAGCTTGGTCCGGAACACTGAAGCTTTCTTT. Amino acids: CASSLVRNTEAFF.

There are a few counts of this clonotype. This chain joins TRBV6-5 and TRBJ2-5; D might be TRBD2 (5 bases). The CDR3 length is 14 residues. V was clipped by 4 bases and J by 1 base, with 10 bases between them. The V gene's germline CDR1 is MNHEY and CDR2 SVGAGI. CDR3 in amino acids: CASSSVRGQETQYF. The CDR3 DNA follows: TGTGCCAGCAGTTCCGTCCGGGGCCAAGAGACCCAGTACTTC.

This clonotype was observed a handful of times. The chain couples TRBV7-6 to TRBJ2-2, with D unclear. In germline, CDR1 is SGHVS, CDR2 FNYEAQ. V lost 7 bases to trimming and J lost 0 bases, with 12 bases between them. The CDR3 runs to 15 residues. The chain's CDR3 is CASNSGNANTGELFF. CDR3 bases: TGTGCCAGCAACTCCGGCAACGCGAACACCGGGGAGCTGTTTTTT.

The genes are TRBV6-2 or TRBV6-3 and TRBJ1-5; D not certain. CDR1 and CDR2 (germline): MNHEY, SVGEGT. V lost 0 bases and J lost 7, with 10 bases in between. The length of the CDR3 is 14 residues. The CDR3: CASSYSSYGQPQHF. The CDR3 DNA follows: TGTGCCAGCAGTTACTCGAGTTACGGGCAGCCCCAGCATTTT.

This clonotype was recorded at least ten times. The chain joins TRBV7-2 to TRBJ2-3; tentatively, D is TRBD1 (6 bases). V lost 5 bases and J lost 6, with 15 bases in between. There are 14 residues in the CDR3. Germline assignment: CDR1 SGHTA and CDR2 FQGNSA. CDR3 bases: TGTGCCAGCAGCCACAGGGACCCTGACGATACGCAGTATTTT. It yields the protein CASSHRDPDDTQYF.

This clonotype was counted a few times. This rearrangement joins TRBV28 to TRBJ1-2; 8 bases match TRBD1. The CDR3 totals 16 residues. V trimming: 3 bases; J trimming: 5 bases; junction bases outside the gene matches: 11. Germline CDR1 MDHEN, CDR2 SYDVKM. CDR3 nucleotide sequence: TGTGCCAGCAGTTTTGACCTGGGGACAGGAGGATATGGCTACACCTTC. It translates to CASSFDLGTGGYGYTF.

This clonotype was counted between two and nine times. The chain has TRBV9 and TRBJ2-3; D unresolved. CDR1 SGDLS and CDR2 YYNGEE come from the germline V gene. The CDR3 covers 12 residues. V was shortened by 3 bases and J by 2 bases, with 4 bases between the two germline ends. The CDR3 here is CASSAPTDTQYF. CDR3 nucleotide sequence: TGTGCCAGCAGCGCCCCCACAGATACGCAGTATTTT.

This clonotype came up a few times. This chain links TRBV6-5 with TRBJ1-1, with D perhaps TRBD1 (5 bases). With 1 base removed from V and 2 bases from J, the gap between germline ends came to 17 bases. Germline V gene data show CDR1 as MNHEY and CDR2 as SVGAGI. The CDR3 sequence is 17 residues long. CDR3 loop: CASSYWEPGPRNTEAFF. The CDR3 region has the DNA TGTGCCAGCAGTTACTGGGAACCGGGACCGAGAAACACTGAAGCTTTCTTT.

In this sample, this clonotype turned up many times. The V gene is TRBV6-2 or TRBV6-3, the J gene TRBJ2-1, with 7 nucleotides matching TRBD2. After removal of 2 bases from V and 4 bases from J, the junction contained 5 bases not matched to a gene. There are 15 residues in the CDR3. Germline loops: CDR1 MNHEY, CDR2 SVGEGT. In DNA form, the CDR3 reads TGTGCCAGCAGTTACGAGGCTAGCGGATACAATGAGCAGTTCTTC. Its translation: CASSYEASGYNEQFF.